One T cell receptor beta chain is described in this entry. No cognate antigen has been identified for it. There are no base qualities to consult, and no much larger clone falls within one base. For TCRbeta CDR3 sequencing, genomic DNA from the sorted cells was extracted using the QIAGEN DNeasy Blood and Tissue Kit. High-throughput TCRbeta CDR3 sequencing, including PCR amplification with bias correction and internal controls, was performed commercially through immunoSEQ. In the original analysis: Unique productive TCRbeta sequences were defined by CDR3 nucleotide sequence where primers matched, otherwise by CDR3 amino acid sequence with Vbeta and Jbeta genes. To correct for sorting error, sequences found in more than one sorted population at a frequency ratio of 2:1 or less were discarded, and the remaining shared sequences were assigned to the population with the higher frequency. A sequence was defined as donor-reactive if the sequence was expanded at least 5-fold in CFSE-low cells compared with unstimulated cells and had a frequency of at least 0.01% in CFSE-low cells. Repertoire divergence was quantified by Jensen-Shannon divergence calculated from the top 100 TCRbeta sequences ranked by frequency. When a sample had multiple sequencing runs, each run was corrected for sorting error separately and the runs were then pooled. In TCRdb, the immuneACCESS table is reduced to in-frame sequences with V and J assigned. These tables do not hold every clone; where another copy was compared, an unresolved V gene accounts for under half, and the others remain unexplained. V, J and clone size are taken as reported in that table, and D and trimming were inferred from the DNA itself. For this sample there are roughly 50,000 clones; approximately 89% appear just once. Together, the top ten hold around 15% of the sample.

The germline V end is reduced by 3 bases and the J end by 6 bases; junction bases left unmatched: 9. From the cysteine through the phenylalanine, the CDR3 covers 15 amino acids. Only the CDR3 region is kept as DNA, spanning 45 bases read in frame from base 1. The germline V gene provides CDR1 MNHNS and CDR2 SASEGT. The transplants used related donors with nonmyeloablative bone marrow transplantation, and mixed chimerism in the human trials was transient. Thawed PBMCs were FACS-sorted into unstimulated Tregs (CD4+CD25+CD127-), CD4+ non-Tregs (CD4+CD25-), CD4 cells and CD8 cells. The patients were 4 recipients of combined kidney and bone marrow transplants from the ITN036ST trial, and samples were available only for these trial subjects. Healthy control blood was processed to PBMCs by Ficoll density gradient and cryopreserved, and patient PBMCs were collected before and after transplant. The record originates from a study of Tregs in tolerant kidney transplant recipients (dated by TCRdb to between 2017 and 2020). Context from the whole study: The study applied TCRbeta sequencing to find donor-specific regulatory T cells before combined kidney and bone marrow transplantation and then followed those same cells after transplant.

What the research found in general, with its limitations: Biological reproducibility was not directly assessed, although technical replication error appeared to be minimal. PCR primers changed over time for some patients, so nucleotide-level comparison across those patients' samples was not possible. Expanding Tregs with activated donor B cells appeared to identify the most biologically relevant and donor-specific TCRbeta repertoire. The study was constrained by small patient numbers, and validation of the findings is required in larger populations and under other immunosuppression protocols. In tolerant patients, the expansion of donor-specific Tregs was greater than global Treg expansion, suggesting that the expansion was antigen-driven rather than nonspecific.

This TCR was recovered from a human patient who received a combined kidney and bone marrow transplant. Some T cells may have been brought in with the graft after a transplant. The chain employs TRBV6-1 and TRBJ2-7; 9 central bases correspond to TRBD1. Sequences were derived from CD8+ T cells from blood (PBMCs), sampled 12 months after the transplant. The CDR3 corresponds to CASSDRRDRVCEQYF. In nucleotide form, the sequence is TGTGCCAGCAGTGATCGTAGGGACAGGGTTTGCGAGCAGTACTTC.